This passage covers 30 T cell receptor beta chains from one sample sequenced in a study of CD8 T cells in ankylosing spondylitis. TCRdb redid the calling of the 5' RACE reads with MiXCR, one entry per CDR3 protein. Of about 140,000 distinct CDR3 sequences in the sample, 6.5% to 8.5% were seen once. Sequences were obtained from synovial fluid, either unsorted or a sorted T cell fraction (not recorded which). The origin of the receptors is a male donor with ankylosing spondylitis.

This clonotype was recorded at least ten times. This chain joins TRBV5-1 and TRBJ1-1, with D unresolved. CDR3 length: 13 amino acids. Per germline, CDR1 SGHRS and CDR2 YFSETQ. V gave up 3 bases and J gave up 0 bases, with 6 bases separating them. The CDR3 region is CASSSGMNTEAFF. CDR3 in DNA: TGCGCCAGCAGCTCTGGGATGAACACTGAAGCTTTCTTT.

This clonotype was found many times. This chain connects TRBV4-1 to TRBJ1-1; D unclear. The CDR3 has 13 residues. Trimming shortened V by 4 bases and J by 0 bases, and 6 bases separated the two germline ends. Germline values: CDR1 MGHRA, CDR2 YSYEKL. CDR3 sequence (DNA): TGCGCCAGCAGCCGTACATTGAACACTGAAGCTTTCTTT. It codes for CASSRTLNTEAFF.

Turning to this clonotype: One base away lies a much larger clone, so this may be a sequencing read error. This chain joins TRBV6-1 and TRBJ2-7; 9 bases match TRBD1. In germline, CDR1 is MNHNS, CDR2 SASEGT. The CDR3 has 17 residues. The V and J ends lost 4 bases and 6 bases, in that order; junction bases with no gene match: 16. CDR3 sequence (DNA): TGTGCCAGCAGTGCCGGGACAGGGAAATCGGCTCGGAGCGAGCAGTACTTC. Its protein is CASSAGTGKSARSEQYF.

This clonotype was recorded at least ten times. The chain recombines TRBV4-1 with TRBJ2-2, with D hard to call. CDR3 length: 14 residues. V shed 1 base and J shed 3 bases, with 6 bases lying between them. Germline values: CDR1 MGHRA, CDR2 YSYEKL. CDR3 loop: CASSQGGDTGELFF. Here the CDR3 DNA reads TGCGCCAGCAGCCAAGGGGGTGACACCGGGGAGCTGTTTTTT.

The rearrangement links TRBV6-1 to TRBJ2-7; 9 bases map to TRBD1. J gave up 6 bases and V 5 bases, and 8 bases lay outside the gene matches. The CDR3 runs 14 residues. Germline CDR1 is MNHNS and CDR2 is SASEGT. The CDR3 sequence: CASSPLQGAREQYF. CDR3 DNA sequence: TGTGCCAGCAGTCCCTTACAGGGGGCACGCGAGCAGTACTTC.

At least ten counts were recorded for this clonotype. The chain couples TRBV20-1 to TRBJ1-2; D is unresolved. This CDR3 comprises 13 residues. Germline V gene data show CDR1 as DFQATT and CDR2 as SNEGSKA (reference sequence). The germline V and J ends were trimmed by 8 bases and 3 bases, with 16 bases remaining between them. The CDR3, as DNA: TGCAGTAGCAAGTCCGACGGGGACTATGGCTACACCTTC. Its protein is CSSKSDGDYGYTF.

This chain uses TRBV20-1 with TRBJ2-5; 10 bases align to TRBD2. J was trimmed by 2 bases and V by 6 bases; bases with no gene match: 9. The germline gives CDR1 DFQATT, CDR2 SNEGSKA (reference sequence). CDR3 size: 15 residues. The CDR3 DNA sequence: TGCAGTGCCAGCATCAGCGGGAGGGGTCAAGAGACCCAGTACTTC. Translation gives CSASISGRGQETQYF.

J is TRBJ1-1 and V is TRBV2; 7 nucleotides align to TRBD1. The CDR3 is 14 residues long. The V gene's germline CDR1 is SNHLY and CDR2 FYNNEI. J lost 5 bases, V lost 7 bases, and 10 bases had no gene match. CDR3 amino acids: CASTRDSGVTEAFF. Written as DNA, the CDR3 is TGTGCCAGCACCCGGGACAGTGGGGTGACTGAAGCTTTCTTT.

The chain carries TRBV4-3 and TRBJ2-3, with TRBD2 matching 12 bases. J was trimmed by 0 bases and V by 1 base; bases with no gene match: 5. This CDR3 has 18 residues. In germline, CDR1 is LGHNA, CDR2 YSLEER. CDR3 nucleotides: TGCGCCAGCAGCCAAGCATCTAGCGGGGGGGCCAGCACAGATACGCAGTATTTT. It encodes CASSQASSGGASTDTQYF.

This clonotype was seen repeatedly, ten times or more. The chain recombines TRBV5-5 with TRBJ2-5; D uncertain. With 3 bases removed from V and 7 bases from J, the gap between germline ends came to 7 bases. CDR1 and CDR2 from the germline V gene are SGHKS and YYEKEE (reference sequence). The CDR3 loop spans 11 amino acids. Written as DNA, the CDR3 is TGTGCCAGCAGCTCCACCTGGACCCAGTACTTC. Translating it yields CASSSTWTQYF.

This clonotype came up many times. The chain has TRBV15 and TRBJ2-3; D is unclear. This CDR3 has 13 amino acids. The V end was cut by 0 bases, the J end by 6 bases, with 7 bases between. The germline V gene has CDR1 LNHNV and CDR2 YYDKDF (reference sequence). The CDR3 loop reads CATSRDLWDTQYF. CDR3 nucleotides: TGTGCCACCAGCAGAGATCTGTGGGATACGCAGTATTTT.

V gene TRBV7-2 combines with J gene TRBJ2-3; 9 bases match TRBD1. J was trimmed by 6 bases and V by 5 bases; bases with no gene match: 9. The CDR3 runs 15 residues. CDR1 and CDR2 from the germline V gene are SGHTA and FQGNSA. The CDR3 DNA reads as TGTGCCAGCAGCCCACAGGGGGCTTTAACGGATACGCAGTATTTT. Translating gives CASSPQGALTDTQYF.

This clonotype has ten or more counts. The gene calls are TRBV20-1 and TRBJ1-1; perhaps TRBD1 as D (5 bases). The germline CDR1 and CDR2 sequences are DFQATT and SNEGSKA (reference sequence). The CDR3 length is 12 residues. The V end lost 5 bases, the J end lost 10 bases, and 17 bases lay between the germline ends. CDR3 region: CSAVDSGRRAFF. CDR3 nucleotides: TGCAGTGCTGTTGACAGTGGGCGACGAGCTTTCTTT.

This clonotype was observed a handful of times. The J gene is TRBJ2-1, the V gene TRBV5-1; the match to TRBD2 covers 9 bases. The germline V gene encodes CDR1 SGHRS and CDR2 YFSETQ. The ends lost 0 bases at V and 5 bases at J; junction bases unmatched: 15. The CDR3 covers 19 residues. The CDR3 sequence: CASSLVGGRALVSDNEQFF. The CDR3 region has the DNA TGCGCCAGCAGCTTGGTGGGCGGGAGGGCCCTCGTCTCGGACAATGAGCAGTTCTTC.

The chain carries TRBV19 and TRBJ1-1; D is uncertain. Germline V lookup: CDR1 LNHDA, CDR2 SQIVND (reference sequence). Deletions cut 10 bases from V and 0 bases from J, with 9 bases between. This CDR3 has 12 residues. CDR3 protein: CATPKLNTEAFF. In DNA form, the CDR3 reads TGTGCCACCCCTAAGCTGAACACTGAAGCTTTCTTT.

This clonotype has ten or more counts. The genes are TRBV5-5 and TRBJ2-2; D might be TRBD1 (6 bases). The CDR3 spans 15 residues. CDR1 SGHKS and CDR2 YYEKEE come from the germline V gene (reference sequence). V was clipped by 4 bases and J by 0 bases, with 10 bases between them. In DNA form, the CDR3 reads TGTGCCAGCAGCACCCGGACAGCGAACACCGGGGAGCTGTTTTTT. It translates to CASSTRTANTGELFF.

This sequence joins TRBV3-1 and TRBJ2-5, with 7 bases lining up with TRBD1. Germline values: CDR1 LGHDT, CDR2 YNNKEL (reference sequence). The CDR3 loop spans 16 amino acids. V gave up 0 bases and J gave up 6 bases; unmatched junction bases: 10. In DNA, the CDR3 is TGTGCCAGCAGCCAAGAGGGCAGGGGGAGAAGAAAGACCCAGTACTTC. This encodes CASSQEGRGRRKTQYF.

This clonotype was seen a handful of times. This CDR3 is CASSPRLPGLLRGQASYEQYF. CDR3 DNA sequence: TGTGCCAGCAGCCCTCGCCTTCCGGGGCTCCTAAGGGGACAGGCCAGCTACGAGCAGTACTTC. The chain uses TRBV11-2 and TRBJ2-7; TRBD1 agrees at 8 bases. This CDR3 spans 21 amino acids. V trimming: 5 bases; J trimming: 3 bases; junction bases outside the gene matches: 27. From germline, CDR1 is SGHAT and CDR2 FQNNGV. The full variable domain, completed using reference TRBV11-2 and TRBJ2-7, is EAGVAQSPRYKIIEKRQSVAFWCNPISGHATLYWYQQILGQGPKLLIQFQNNGVVDDSQLPKDRFSAERLKGVDSTLKIQPAKLEDSAVYLCASSPRLPGLLRGQASYEQYFGPGTRLTVT.

This sequence joins TRBV29-1 and TRBJ1-1; maybe TRBD1 (6 bases). Between the trimmed V and J ends, which lost 7 bases and 7 bases, there was a span of 10 bases. The CDR3 is 10 amino acids. Germline CDR1 SQVTM, CDR2 ANQGSEA. This chain's CDR3 is CSATTGEAFF. DNA of the CDR3: TGCAGCGCTACGACAGGTGAAGCTTTCTTT.

In this sample, this clonotype turned up a few times. The J gene is TRBJ1-2, the V gene TRBV20-1; D is possibly TRBD1 (5 bases). Germline V lookup: CDR1 DFQATT, CDR2 SNEGSKA (reference sequence). V was trimmed by 1 base and J by 8 bases, leaving 11 bases between them. The CDR3 loop spans 12 amino acids. CDR3 region: CSARARGKGYTF. In DNA, the CDR3 is TGCAGTGCTAGAGCCCGGGGCAAAGGCTACACCTTC.

This clonotype has more than one count but fewer than ten. The chain employs TRBV28 and TRBJ1-1; 7 bases map to TRBD1. The CDR3 runs to 17 residues. With V trimmed by 2 bases and J by 7 bases, 16 bases remained unmatched. In germline, CDR1 is MDHEN, CDR2 SYDVKM. CDR3 DNA sequence: TGTGCCAGCAGTTTACCGGTCCTCTTCCGGGACAGAGATGAAGCTTTCTTT. Its protein is CASSLPVLFRDRDEAFF.

The rearrangement links TRBV3-1 to TRBJ1-2; D uncertain. The CDR3 has 14 amino acids. Trimming stripped 3 bases from V and 3 bases from J, with 11 bases between. The germline V gene has CDR1 LGHDT and CDR2 YNNKEL (reference sequence). DNA for the CDR3: TGTGCCAGCAGCCATTATGGCGGAGACTATGGCTACACCTTC. Amino acid sequence: CASSHYGGDYGYTF.

This clonotype was seen repeatedly, ten times or more. This chain's CDR3 is CSARKWGRGETQYF. CDR3 nucleotides: TGCAGTGCTAGAAAATGGGGCCGGGGAGAGACCCAGTACTTC. The V gene is TRBV20-1, the J gene TRBJ2-5; the D gene could be TRBD1 or TRBD2 (5 bases each). CDR1 DFQATT and CDR2 SNEGSKA come from the germline V gene (reference sequence). The CDR3 extends over 14 amino acids. V lost 2 bases and J lost 4, with 14 bases in between.

This clonotype was found many times. This chain joins TRBV28 and TRBJ1-4; 8 bases agree with TRBD1. The CDR3 extends over 14 amino acids. CDR1 and CDR2 from the germline V gene are MDHEN and SYDVKM. V shed 6 bases, J shed 8 bases, and the junction held 8 bases outside the gene matches. The DNA of the CDR3 is TGTGCCAGCAGGGGGACAGGCCAAGACGAAAAACTGTTTTTT. This translates into CASRGTGQDEKLFF.

This clonotype has ten or more counts. J is TRBJ2-3 and V is TRBV15, with no clear D. CDR3 length: 14 amino acids. V lost 2 bases, J lost 5 bases, and 11 bases lay in between. CDR1 is LNHNV and CDR2 is YYDKDF in the germline V gene (reference sequence). CDR3 nucleotide sequence: TGTGCCACCAGCAGACCCGCTGTCATAGATACGCAGTATTTT. It encodes CATSRPAVIDTQYF.

This clonotype was recorded a few times. The chain uses TRBV7-9 and TRBJ1-2, with 7 bases lining up with TRBD1. CDR1 is SEHNR, CDR2 FQNEAQ, per germline (reference sequence). CDR3 size: 14 residues. The J segment lost 8 bases and the V segment lost 5 bases, leaving 11 bases of the junction unmatched. The CDR3 region has the DNA TGTGCCAGCAGCCTCAGGGGCAGGGGGGAAGGCTACACCTTC. Its protein product is CASSLRGRGEGYTF.

This clonotype was observed a few times. V is TRBV6-5 and J is TRBJ1-1; tentatively, D is TRBD1 (6 bases). Trimming took 5 bases from V and 11 from J, leaving 12 bases between them. The germline V gene encodes CDR1 MNHEY and CDR2 SVGAGI. The CDR3 runs 11 residues. The chain's CDR3 is CASSGGQTAFF. The CDR3, as DNA: TGTGCCAGCAGTGGGGGGCAGACCGCTTTCTTT.

This clonotype was seen ten or more times. The V call is TRBV15, the J call TRBJ2-5, with D hard to call. The CDR3 is 15 amino acids. V shed 3 bases and J shed 1 base, with 12 bases lying between them. The germline CDR1 and CDR2 sequences are LNHNV and YYDKDF (reference sequence). As DNA, the CDR3 is TGTGCCACCAGCAGGACCCCAGGAACCCAAGAGACCCAGTACTTC. This encodes CATSRTPGTQETQYF. The entire variable domain, with the rest obtained from reference TRBV15 and TRBJ2-5, is as follows: DAMVIQNPRYQVTQFGKPVTLSCSQTLNHNVMYWYQQKSSQAPKLLFHYYDKDFNNEADTPDNFQSRRPNTSFCFLDIRSPGLGDTAMYLCATSRTPGTQETQYFGPGTRLLVL.

V and J are TRBV27 and TRBJ1-2, with D possibly being TRBD1 (5 bases). The length of the CDR3 is 13 residues. Trimming stripped 8 bases from V and 0 bases from J, with 10 bases between. Germline-derived CDR1 and CDR2 are MNHEY and SMNVEV (reference sequence). This CDR3 is CASGAATNYGYTF. The CDR3 DNA sequence: TGTGCCAGCGGGGCTGCTACTAACTATGGCTACACCTTC.

In its sample, this clonotype was seen many times. J is TRBJ1-5 and V is TRBV5-1, with TRBD1 matching 8 bases. This CDR3 is built from 15 residues. Germline V gene data show CDR1 as SGHRS and CDR2 as YFSETQ. The junction had 7 bases not matched to a gene; V was cut back by 4 bases and J by 4 bases. The CDR3, as DNA: TGCGCCAGCAGCACCGGGACAGGCTGGAATCAGCCCCAGCATTTT. Residues: CASSTGTGWNQPQHF.